This T cell receptor (beta chain) was captured in a study of blood T cells in healthy people across ages. Study-level findings and limits: Possibly confounding the expanded clonotype changes was the fact that donor CMV status was unknown. Age advanced and TCR beta diversity per million T cells fell, roughly linearly. Higher diversity, along with more naive CD4+ cells, distinguished long-lived donors from aged donors.

Using a J-beta primer mix together with a sample-barcoded 5' primer, a second PCR was run for roughly 6 to 12 cycles. TCRdb reanalysed the 5' RACE reads using MiXCR and keeps one entry per CDR3 protein. The table includes some 1,500,000 distinct CDR3 sequences, about 45% detected once. The draw of peripheral blood yielded approximately 10 milliliters from each donor. Details on this clonotype: Its target is unknown.

The sequence derives from a woman under 30 in good health. Sample: blood.

In nucleotides, the CDR3 is TGTGCCAGCAGCTTAGGACAAGGAGGCATTCAAGAGACCCAGTACTTC. This sequence encodes CASSLGQGGIQETQYF. The rearrangement uses TRBV7-9 and TRBJ2-5, with D possibly being TRBD2 (5 bases). The CDR3 contains 16 residues. Between the trimmed V and J ends, which lost 1 base and 2 bases, there was a span of 14 bases. Germline V gene data show CDR1 as SEHNR and CDR2 as FQNEAQ (reference sequence). Filled out from reference TRBV7-9 and TRBJ2-5, the complete variable domain reads DTGVSQNPRHKITKRGQNVTFRCDPISEHNRLYWYRQTLGQGPEFLTYFQNEAQLEKSRLLSDRFSAERPKGSFSTLEIQRTEQGDSAMYLCASSLGQGGIQETQYFGPGTRLLVL.